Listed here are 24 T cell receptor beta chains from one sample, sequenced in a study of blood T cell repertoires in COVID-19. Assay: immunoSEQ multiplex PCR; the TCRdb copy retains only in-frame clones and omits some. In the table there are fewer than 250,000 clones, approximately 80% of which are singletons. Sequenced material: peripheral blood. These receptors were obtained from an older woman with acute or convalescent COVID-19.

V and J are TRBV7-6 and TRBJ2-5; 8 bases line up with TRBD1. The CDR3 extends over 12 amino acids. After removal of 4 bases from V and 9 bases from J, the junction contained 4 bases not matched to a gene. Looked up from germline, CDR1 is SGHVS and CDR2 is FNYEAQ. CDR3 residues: CASSSTGAAQYF. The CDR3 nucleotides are TGTGCCAGCAGCTCGACAGGGGCGGCCCAGTACTTC.

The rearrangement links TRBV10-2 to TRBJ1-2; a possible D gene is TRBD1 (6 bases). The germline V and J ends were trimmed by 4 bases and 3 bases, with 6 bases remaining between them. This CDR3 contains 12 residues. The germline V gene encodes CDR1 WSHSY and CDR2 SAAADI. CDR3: CASSGTDYGYTF. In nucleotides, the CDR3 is TGCGCCAGCAGTGGGACAGACTATGGCTACACCTTC.

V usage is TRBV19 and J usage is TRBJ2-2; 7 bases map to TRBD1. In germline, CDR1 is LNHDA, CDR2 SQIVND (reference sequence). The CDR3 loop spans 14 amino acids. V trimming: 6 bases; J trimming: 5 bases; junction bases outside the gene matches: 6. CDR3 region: CASSEGAGTGELFF. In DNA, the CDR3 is TGTGCCAGTAGCGAGGGGGCTGGGACCGGGGAGCTGTTTTTT.

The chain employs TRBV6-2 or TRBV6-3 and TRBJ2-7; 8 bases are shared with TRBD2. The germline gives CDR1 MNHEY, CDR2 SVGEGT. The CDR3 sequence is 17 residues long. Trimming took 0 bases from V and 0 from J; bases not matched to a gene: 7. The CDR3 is CASSYSASSGPSYEQYF. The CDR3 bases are TGTGCCAGCAGTTACTCGGCTTCTAGCGGGCCCTCCTACGAGCAGTACTTC.

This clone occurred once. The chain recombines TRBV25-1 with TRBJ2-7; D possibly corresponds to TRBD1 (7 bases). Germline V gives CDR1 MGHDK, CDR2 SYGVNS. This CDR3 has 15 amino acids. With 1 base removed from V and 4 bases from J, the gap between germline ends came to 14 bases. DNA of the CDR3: TGTGCCAGCAGTGAATTGACAGGGACTGGGTACGAGCAGTACTTC. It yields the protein CASSELTGTGYEQYF.

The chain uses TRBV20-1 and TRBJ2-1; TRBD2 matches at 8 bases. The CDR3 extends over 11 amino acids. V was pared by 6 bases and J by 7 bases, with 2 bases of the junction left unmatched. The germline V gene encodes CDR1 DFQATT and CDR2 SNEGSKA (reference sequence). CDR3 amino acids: CSAAGGNEQFF. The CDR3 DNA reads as TGCAGTGCCGCGGGGGGAAATGAGCAGTTCTTC.

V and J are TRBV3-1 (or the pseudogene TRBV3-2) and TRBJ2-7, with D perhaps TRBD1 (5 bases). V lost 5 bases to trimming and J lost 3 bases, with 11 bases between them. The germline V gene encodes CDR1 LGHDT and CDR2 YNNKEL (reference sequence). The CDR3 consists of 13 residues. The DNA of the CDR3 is TGTGCCAGCAGCTATAGTAGGGGCTACGAGCAGTACTTC. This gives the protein CASSYSRGYEQYF.

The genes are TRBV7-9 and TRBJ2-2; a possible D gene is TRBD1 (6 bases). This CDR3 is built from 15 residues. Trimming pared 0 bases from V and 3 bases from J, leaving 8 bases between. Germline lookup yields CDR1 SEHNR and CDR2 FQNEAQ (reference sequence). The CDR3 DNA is TGTGCCAGCAGCTTAGCGGGGGCGGACACCGGGGAGCTGTTTTTT. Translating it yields CASSLAGADTGELFF.

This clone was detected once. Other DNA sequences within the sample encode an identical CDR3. The CDR3 sequence: CATSSGTGGQPQHF. The DNA for the CDR3 is TGTGCCACCAGCAGCGGGACAGGGGGGCAGCCCCAGCATTTT. The genes are TRBV15 and TRBJ1-5; 11 bases are shared with TRBD1. CDR3 size: 14 residues. J was trimmed by 7 bases and V by 3 bases; bases with no gene match: 2. Germline CDR1 is LNHNV and CDR2 is YYDKDF (reference sequence).

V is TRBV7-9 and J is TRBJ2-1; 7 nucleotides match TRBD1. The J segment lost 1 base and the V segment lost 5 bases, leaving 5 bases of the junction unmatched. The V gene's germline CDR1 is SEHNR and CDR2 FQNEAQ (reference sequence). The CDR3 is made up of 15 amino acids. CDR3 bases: TGTGCCAGCAGCGAACAGACAGGGTCCTACAATGAGCAGTTCTTC. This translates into CASSEQTGSYNEQFF.

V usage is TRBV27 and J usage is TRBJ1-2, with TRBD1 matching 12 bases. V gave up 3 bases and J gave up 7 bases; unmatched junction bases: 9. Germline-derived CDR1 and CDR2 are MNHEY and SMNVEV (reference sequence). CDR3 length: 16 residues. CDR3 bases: TGTGCCAGCAGTTTCGGGACAGGGGGCCTTGGGGTTGGCTACACCTTC. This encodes CASSFGTGGLGVGYTF.

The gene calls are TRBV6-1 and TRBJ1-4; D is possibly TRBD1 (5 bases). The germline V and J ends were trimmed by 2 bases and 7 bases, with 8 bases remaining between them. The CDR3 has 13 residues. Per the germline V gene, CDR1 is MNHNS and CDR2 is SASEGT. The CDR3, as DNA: TGTGCCAGCAGTGAAACAGGTCGTGAAAAACTGTTTTTT. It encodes CASSETGREKLFF.

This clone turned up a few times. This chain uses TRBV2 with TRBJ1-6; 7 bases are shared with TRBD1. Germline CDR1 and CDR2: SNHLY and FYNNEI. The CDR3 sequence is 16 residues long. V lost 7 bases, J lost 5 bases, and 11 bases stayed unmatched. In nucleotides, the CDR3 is TGTGCCAGCACCCCAGCCCTGACAGGGAATAATTCACCCCTCCACTTT. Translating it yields CASTPALTGNNSPLHF. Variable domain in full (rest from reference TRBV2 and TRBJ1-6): EPEVTQTPSHQVTQMGQEVILRCVPISNHLYFYWYRQILGQKVEFLVSFYNNEISEKSEIFDDQFSVERPDGSNFTLKIRSTKLEDSAMYFCASTPALTGNNSPLHFGNGTRLTVT.

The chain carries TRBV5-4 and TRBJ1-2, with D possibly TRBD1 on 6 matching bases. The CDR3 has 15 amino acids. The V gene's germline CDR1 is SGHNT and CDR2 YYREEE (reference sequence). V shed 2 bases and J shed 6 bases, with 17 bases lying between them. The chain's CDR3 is CASSLEIRDTNGYTF. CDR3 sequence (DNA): TGTGCCAGCAGCTTAGAGATCCGGGACACTAATGGCTACACCTTC.

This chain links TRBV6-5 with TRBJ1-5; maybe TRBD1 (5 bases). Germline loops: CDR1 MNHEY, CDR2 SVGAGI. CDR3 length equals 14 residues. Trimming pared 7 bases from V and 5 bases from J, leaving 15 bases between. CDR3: CASIRGTPDQPQHF. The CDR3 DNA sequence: TGTGCCAGCATTCGGGGGACGCCCGATCAGCCCCAGCATTTT.

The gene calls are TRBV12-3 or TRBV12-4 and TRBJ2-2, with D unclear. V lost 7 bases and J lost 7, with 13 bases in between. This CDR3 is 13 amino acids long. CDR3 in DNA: TGTGCCAGCACCCTCCAGGCGTTCGGGGAGCTGTTTTTT. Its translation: CASTLQAFGELFF.

The CDR3 bases are TGTGCCAGCAGCCCCATCGGGGGTGGCGGGAATTCACCCCTCCACTTT. It yields the protein CASSPIGGGGNSPLHF. The chain combines TRBV11-2 with TRBJ1-6, with D possibly TRBD1 on 5 matching bases. CDR3 size: 16 residues. With 5 bases removed from V and 7 bases from J, the gap between germline ends came to 18 bases. Germline V gene sequence: CDR1 SGHAT, CDR2 FQNNGV.

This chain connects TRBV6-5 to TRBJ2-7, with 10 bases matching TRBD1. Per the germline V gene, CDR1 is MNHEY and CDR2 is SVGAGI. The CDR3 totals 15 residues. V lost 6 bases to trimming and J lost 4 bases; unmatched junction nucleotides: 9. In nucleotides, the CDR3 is TGTGCCAGCAGACCTTCCGGGACAGGGGTTTACGAGCAGTACTTC. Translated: CASRPSGTGVYEQYF.

The CDR3 DNA follows: TGTGCCAGCTCACAAAGGGGTGGGGCCAACGTCCTGACTTTC. Residues: CASSQRGGANVLTF. V and J are TRBV18 and TRBJ2-6; a possible D gene is TRBD1 (5 bases). The CDR3 has 14 residues. CDR1 is KGHSH and CDR2 is LQKENI in the germline V gene. The ends were cut back, 4 bases at V and 3 bases at J, with 7 bases in the middle.

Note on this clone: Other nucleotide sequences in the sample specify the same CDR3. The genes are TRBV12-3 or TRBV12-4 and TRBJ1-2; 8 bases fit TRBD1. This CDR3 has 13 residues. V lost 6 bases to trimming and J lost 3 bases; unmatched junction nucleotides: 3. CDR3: CASSLQGDYGYTF. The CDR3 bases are TGTGCCAGCAGCCTACAGGGGGACTATGGCTACACCTTC.

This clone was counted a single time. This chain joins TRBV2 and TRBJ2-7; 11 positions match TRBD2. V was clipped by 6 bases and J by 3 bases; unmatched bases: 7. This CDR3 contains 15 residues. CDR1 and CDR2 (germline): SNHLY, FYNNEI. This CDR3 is CASREGLAVIYEQYF. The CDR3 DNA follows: TGTGCCAGCAGGGAGGGACTAGCGGTGATCTACGAGCAGTACTTC.

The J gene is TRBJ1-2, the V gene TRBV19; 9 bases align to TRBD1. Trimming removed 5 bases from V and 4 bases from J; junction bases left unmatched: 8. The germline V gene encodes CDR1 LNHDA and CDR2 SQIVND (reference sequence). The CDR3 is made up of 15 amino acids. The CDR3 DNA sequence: TGTGCCAGTAGTCGCCAAACAGGGGGCGCCTATGGCTACACCTTC. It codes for CASSRQTGGAYGYTF.

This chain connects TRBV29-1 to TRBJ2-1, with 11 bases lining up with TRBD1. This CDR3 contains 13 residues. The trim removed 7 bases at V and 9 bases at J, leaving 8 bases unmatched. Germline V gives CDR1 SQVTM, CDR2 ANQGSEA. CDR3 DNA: TGCAGCGGCCGGGACAGGGGGATGATTGAGCAGTTCTTC. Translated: CSGRDRGMIEQFF.

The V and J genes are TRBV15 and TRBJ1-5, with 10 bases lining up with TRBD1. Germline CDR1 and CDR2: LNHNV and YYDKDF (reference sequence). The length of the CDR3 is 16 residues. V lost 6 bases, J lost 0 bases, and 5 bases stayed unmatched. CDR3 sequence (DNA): TGTGCCACCAGGACGGACAGGGGGTCTAGCAATCAGCCCCAGCATTTT. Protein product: CATRTDRGSSNQPQHF.